This T cell receptor beta chain appears in the sequencing data of a study of PD-1 blockade in classical Hodgkin lymphoma. Study at large: On a schedule of every 2 weeks, patients received nivolumab 3 mg/kg intravenously. Study-wide results and limits: Nivolumab initiation under 1 year post-ASCT meant exclusion. The baseline diversity of complete responders showed similarity to that of newly diagnosed patients.

This clone was counted once. Its cognate antigen is unknown. This CDR3 is 18 amino acids long. CDR1 and CDR2 from the germline V gene are SGHTA and FQGNSA. The ends were cut back, 1 base at V and 1 base at J, with 19 bases in the middle. Assay: immunoSEQ multiplex PCR; the TCRdb copy retains only in-frame clones and omits some. Among approximately 60,000 clones listed, roughly 88% were seen once. Each patient experienced a relapse that followed autologous stem cell transplantation, and brentuximab vedotin exposure varied. Sequencing used peripheral blood mononuclear cells (PBMCs), obtained at baseline. V is TRBV7-2 and J is TRBJ1-2; D gene unclear. The clonotype comes from a human donor with classical Hodgkin lymphoma. Here the CDR3 DNA reads TGTGCCAGCAGCTTAGAGGCAGTTACATTACTAAGTAACTATGGCTACACCTTC. Protein sequence: CASSLEAVTLLSNYGYTF.